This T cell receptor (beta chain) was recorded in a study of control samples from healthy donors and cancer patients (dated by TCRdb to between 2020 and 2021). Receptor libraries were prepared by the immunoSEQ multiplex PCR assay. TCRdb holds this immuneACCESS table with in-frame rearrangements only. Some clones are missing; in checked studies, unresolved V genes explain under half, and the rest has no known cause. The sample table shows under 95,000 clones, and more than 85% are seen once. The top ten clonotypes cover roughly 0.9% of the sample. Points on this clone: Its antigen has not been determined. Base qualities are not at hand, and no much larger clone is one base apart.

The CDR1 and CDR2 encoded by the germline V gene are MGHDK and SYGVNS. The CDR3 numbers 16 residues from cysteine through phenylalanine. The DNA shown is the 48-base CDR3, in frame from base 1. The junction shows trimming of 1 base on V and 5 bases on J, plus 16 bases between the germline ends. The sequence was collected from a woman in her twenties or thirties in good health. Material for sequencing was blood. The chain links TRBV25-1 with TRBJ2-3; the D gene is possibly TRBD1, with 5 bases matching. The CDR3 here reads CASSEFRQGRRDTQYF. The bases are TGTGCCAGCAGTGAATTCCGCCAGGGTAGGAGAGATACGCAGTATTTT.